This T cell receptor beta chain was found in a study of CD8 T cells in Susac syndrome (dated by TCRdb to the late 2010s). Study-level background: Among the sequenced Susac syndrome patients, more than five had clinically active disease and roughly 8 were in clinical remission. At blood withdrawal, Susac syndrome patients were either therapy-naive, taking corticosteroids (in some cases with IVIg as well), or taking IVIg alone. Repertoire sequencing was used to test whether CD8+ T cell activation and differentiation in Susac syndrome was antigen driven.

High-throughput TCR beta sequencing profiled peripheral blood CD8+ and CD4+ T cells from healthy donors, Susac syndrome patients and multiple sclerosis patients. The Susac syndrome patients fulfilled recently defined diagnostic criteria for definite or probable disease. Bulk CD8+ and CD4+ T cells were purified by magnetic negative isolation, whereas CD8+ TEMRA cells were enriched by FACS. Blood was collected in EDTA tubes and processed within 24 hours, with PBMCs isolated through density gradient centrifugation. PBMCs destined for TCR sequencing were cryopreserved in liquid nitrogen and later thawed in a 37 °C water bath. The sorted or isolated CD4+, CD8+ and CD8+ TEMRA cells reached a purity of at least 90%. RNA was extracted using the RNeasy kit, and about 0.5 to 1 ug of the RNA was reverse transcribed with random hexamers. The immunoSEQ multiplex PCR assay, covering 54 Vbeta and 13 Jbeta segments, was used to amplify TCR beta CDR3 regions. PCR amplification bias was corrected using a synthetic template baseline for primer optimization and computational correction. Per the source publication's procedure: Reads were annotated to V, D and J genes according to IMGT and were analyzed with immunoSEQ Analyzer, with only productive sequences retained. Clonality was computed as one minus Shannon entropy normalized by log2 of the number of productive unique sequences. Public and private clones were assessed among the 100 most prevalent clones of each patient and control. A clone was defined as Susac-specific if it was absent from the healthy and MS cohorts, from over 1,000 published viral clones and from other ImmuneACCESS disease sequences. TCRdb trimmed public reads at Q25 via fastp, called clones via MiXCR and kept in-frame beta chains. Here each entry gathers all rows of one CDR3 protein and keeps the most common genes and DNA. The V and J calls and clone size are TCRdb's, not the authors'. The sample table shows about 140,000 distinct CDR3 sequences, and approximately 95% are seen once. The ten largest make up about 0.14% of the sample.

What the study reported, not specific to this receptor: No clonal expansion was detected in the CD4+ T cell repertoire of Susac syndrome patients. The TCR sequencing and HLA analysis was acknowledged to have included a relatively small number of individuals.

As concerns this clonotype: Its specific antigen is unknown. No base qualities exist here, and no much larger clone lies one base off it.

The sample comprised CD4+ T cells from PBMCs. The TCR comes from a human donor with Susac syndrome.

CDR3 sequence: CATSESGTTQYF. Here is the DNA: TGTGCCACCAGTGAATCCGGGACCACGCAGTATTTT. The chain is made from TRBV24-1 and TRBJ2-3; the D segment is perhaps TRBD1 or TRBD2, each sharing 5 matched bases. The CDR3 runs 12 residues from the cysteine to the phenylalanine. Here the CDR3 DNA is all that survives: 36 bases in frame from base 1. Trimming removed 4 bases from V and 9 bases from J, leaving 10 bases between the germline ends. For CDR1 and CDR2, the germline V gene lists KGHDR and SFDVKD.